One sample yielded the 14 T cell receptor beta chains listed below, sequenced in a study of Ad26.COV2.S vaccination and SARS-CoV-2 variants. Treatment denoted: some 19 received Ad26.COV2.S at low or high dose, single or two shots; 5 received placebo; per-sample allocation not given. All samples were drawn on day 63, counting from the first vaccine or placebo injection. Profiling relied on immunoSEQ multiplex PCR, and the TCRdb table lists in-frame clones only, not all of them. This repertoire shows some 340,000 clones, about 86% found once; its top ten account for less than 2%. The source was peripheral blood, collected in a trial of Ad26.COV2.S vaccine versus placebo. These receptors were taken from a person between 18 and 65 years old who received the Ad26.COV2.S COVID-19 vaccine or a placebo.

The chain recombines TRBV4-3 with TRBJ2-3; TRBD2 agrees at 10 bases. The CDR3 spans 16 residues. After removal of 0 bases from V and 5 bases from J, the junction contained 5 bases not matched to a gene. Germline-derived CDR1 and CDR2 are LGHNA and YSLEER. The DNA for the CDR3 is TGCGCCAGCAGCCAAGACGAGCGGGGGGGAGTAGATACGCAGTATTTT. Translated: CASSQDERGGVDTQYF.

This chain uses TRBV2 with TRBJ1-5; 8 nucleotides line up with TRBD1. The germline V gene encodes CDR1 SNHLY and CDR2 FYNNEI. Trimming removed 6 bases from V and 9 bases from J; junction bases left unmatched: 7. The CDR3 totals 13 residues. The CDR3 spells CASRRTGSGPQHF. CDR3 nucleotide sequence: TGTGCCAGCAGAAGGACAGGGTCAGGGCCCCAGCATTTT.

The table lists this clone with a count of one. The chain couples TRBV4-2 to TRBJ1-6; tentatively, D is TRBD1 (6 bases). The CDR3 has 21 residues. Germline V gives CDR1 LGHNA, CDR2 YNFKEQ. V was clipped by 3 bases and J by 0 bases, with 24 bases between them. CDR3 loop: CASSHPNPTGPKSSYNSPLHF. CDR3 DNA: TGTGCCAGCAGCCATCCGAACCCTACAGGGCCCAAGAGCTCCTATAATTCACCCCTCCACTTT.

The genes are TRBV4-1 and TRBJ1-1; D remains ambiguous. V was trimmed by 5 bases and J by 8 bases, leaving 9 bases between them. Germline loops: CDR1 MGHRA, CDR2 YSYEKL. CDR3 length: 11 residues. In DNA form, the CDR3 reads TGCGCCAGCAGCTTTAGAGAAGAAGCTTTCTTT. This translates into CASSFREEAFF.

The gene calls are TRBV2 and TRBJ2-5, with a tentative D call TRBD1 (5 bases). Looked up from germline, CDR1 is SNHLY and CDR2 is FYNNEI. Trimming left V 2 bases short and J 1 base short, with 14 bases between. This CDR3 contains 16 residues. This CDR3 reads CASSERVGRVQETQYF. The CDR3 coding sequence is TGTGCCAGCAGTGAAAGGGTGGGCAGGGTCCAAGAGACCCAGTACTTC.

V usage is TRBV20-1 and J usage is TRBJ1-1; TRBD1 agrees at 7 bases. V was clipped by 4 bases and J by 6 bases; unmatched bases: 8. The germline CDR1 and CDR2 sequences are DFQATT and SNEGSKA (reference sequence). This CDR3 contains 13 residues. CDR3 nucleotide sequence: TGCAGTGCTAATGAGGGTGGACAGGCTGAAGCTTTCTTT. Translation: CSANEGGQAEAFF.

J is TRBJ2-7 and V is TRBV5-8; 8 nucleotides match TRBD1. J lost 11 bases, V lost 4 bases, and 14 bases had no gene match. The CDR3 runs 14 residues. Germline lookup yields CDR1 SGHTS and CDR2 YDEGEE. The CDR3 sequence is CASSPPGQVKLKYF. The DNA for the CDR3 is TGTGCCAGCAGCCCACCGGGACAGGTTAAATTGAAGTACTTC. Variable domain in full (rest from reference TRBV5-8 and TRBJ2-7): EAGVTQSPTHLIKTRGQQATLRCSPISGHTSVYWYQQALGLGLQFLLWYDEGEERNRGNFPPRFSGRQFPNYSSELNVNALELEDSALYLCASSPPGQVKLKYFGPGTRLTVT.

V is TRBV6-5 and J is TRBJ1-2; possible D gene TRBD1, 5 bases. CDR3 length equals 14 residues. Germline V gene lookup returns CDR1 MNHEY and CDR2 SVGAGI. Trimming took off 6 bases at V and 4 bases at J, with 15 bases between the two ends. The CDR3 coding sequence is TGTGCCAGCAGGAGGGACGTGACGACCTATGGCTACACCTTC. Translating gives CASRRDVTTYGYTF.

The CDR3 nucleotides read TGTGCCTGGAGTGTACGGTCCGTAGAAGCAGATACGCAGTATTTT. Translated: CAWSVRSVEADTQYF. The chain joins TRBV30 to TRBJ2-3; D gene ambiguous. The ends were cut back, 0 bases at V and 4 bases at J, with 14 bases in the middle. Looked up from germline, CDR1 is GTSNPN and CDR2 is SVGIG (reference sequence). CDR3 size: 15 residues.

The CDR3 reads CASSEIFSSPLHF. The CDR3, as DNA: TGTGCCAGCAGTGAAATATTTTCTTCACCCCTCCACTTT. The chain recombines TRBV2 with TRBJ1-6; D is undetermined. V lost 2 bases and J 9 bases, leaving 8 bases between the germline ends. The germline V gene has CDR1 SNHLY and CDR2 FYNNEI. The length of the CDR3 is 13 residues. The full variable domain, completed using reference TRBV2 and TRBJ1-6, is EPEVTQTPSHQVTQMGQEVILRCVPISNHLYFYWYRQILGQKVEFLVSFYNNEISEKSEIFDDQFSVERPDGSNFTLKIRSTKLEDSAMYFCASSEIFSSPLHFGNGTRLTVT.

This rearrangement joins TRBV21-1 to TRBJ2-7; TRBD2 is taken as the D call from the table, unchecked against the DNA. TRBV21-1 is termed a pseudogene. CDR3 size: 17 residues. The CDR3 sequence: CASSKPPRTEASYEQYF. The CDR3 DNA is TGTGCCAGCAGCAAACCTCCCCGGACGGAGGCTTCCTACGAGCAGTACTTC.

J is TRBJ2-2 and V is TRBV6-4; D is ambiguous. The CDR3 totals 14 residues. Trimming took off 6 bases at V and 0 bases at J, with 8 bases between the two ends. Germline V gene sequence: CDR1 MRHNA, CDR2 SNTAGT. Here the CDR3 DNA reads TGTGCCAGCAGCGTAGACTCGAACACCGGGGAGCTGTTTTTT. Protein sequence: CASSVDSNTGELFF.

This clone was counted a few times. The V call is TRBV2, the J call TRBJ2-5; a possible D gene is TRBD1 (6 bases). The CDR3 is made up of 15 amino acids. V lost 7 bases and J 2 bases, leaving 17 bases between the germline ends. Germline-derived CDR1 and CDR2 are SNHLY and FYNNEI. The CDR3: CASIRQGRSQETQYF. CDR3 nucleotide sequence: TGTGCCAGCATACGGCAGGGGAGATCTCAAGAGACCCAGTACTTC.

This chain links TRBV7-6 with TRBJ2-7; 7 positions match TRBD2. The CDR3 contains 15 residues. From germline, CDR1 is SGHVS and CDR2 FNYEAQ. V was clipped by 1 base and J by 4 bases; unmatched bases: 7. CDR3: CASSLVSSGSYEQYF. CDR3 nucleotides: TGTGCCAGCAGCTTAGTATCTAGCGGTTCGTACGAGCAGTACTTC.